The rows below give T cell receptor beta chains drawn from one sample of a study of technical replicates of blood from several donors. Assay used: immunoSEQ multiplex PCR; TCRdb lists only in-frame clones, some missing. The profile shows roughly 100,000 clones, 90% to 97% of them singletons. Sequencing was done on a sample of T cells isolated from PBMCs. The source of these receptors is a human donor in good health. Both conserved end residues are part of each CDR3. The order of the fields is V gene, J gene, clone size, CDR3 length, D gene, CDR3 DNA, CDR3 protein. The D gene is left open where the match is weak. The size of a clone is reported for some rows only, either as once, few or many, or as a class for expanded clones.

>TRBV2|TRBJ2-7|NA|14|TRBD1
TGTGCCAGCAGTAACCCGGGACAGGGGGGCGAGCAGTACTTC
CASSNPGQGGEQYF
>TRBV5-8|TRBJ2-7|NA|15|TRBD1
TGTGCCAGCAGCTTGGCCAGGGGGATCTTTTACGAGCAGTACTTC
CASSLARGIFYEQYF
>TRBV7-3|TRBJ2-7|NA|16|NA
TGTGCCAGCAGCAAATCAGGACTTCCTACCTCCTACGAGCAGTACTTC
CASSKSGLPTSYEQYF
>TRBV6-6|TRBJ1-1|NA|14|NA
TGTGCCAGCAGTCCCATGCGGGGAAACACTGAAGCTTTCTTT
CASSPMRGNTEAFF
>TRBV7-3|TRBJ2-2|NA|15|NA
TGTGCCAGCAGCTTAGTTGTTAGCGGCACCGGGGAGCTGTTTTTT
CASSLVVSGTGELFF
>TRBV5-4|TRBJ1-5|NA|16|NA
TGTGCCAGCAGCCGGCTCGGGGAGGGGTTCAATCAGCCCCAGCATTTT
CASSRLGEGFNQPQHF
>TRBV25-1|TRBJ2-3|NA|18|TRBD2
TGTGCCAGCAGTGAATTGGGGTTAGCGGGAGACTTCACAGATACGCAGTATTTT
CASSELGLAGDFTDTQYF
>TRBV10-1|TRBJ1-1|few|12|NA
TGCGCCAGCAGTGCCAGGGCGACTGAAGCTTTCTTT
CASSARATEAFF
>TRBV27|TRBJ1-5|NA|13|NA
TGTGCCAGCAGTCTCTCCGTCAATCAGCCCCAGCATTTT
CASSLSVNQPQHF
>TRBV9|TRBJ2-1|NA|15|TRBD2
TGTGCCAGCTCCCTAGGGTATTTAGCGGGTAATGAGCAGTTCTTC
CASSLGYLAGNEQFF
>TRBV5-4|TRBJ1-2|NA|14|NA
TGTGCCAGCAGCTTCGCCAGGGAGGCCGTCGGCTACACCTTC
CASSFAREAVGYTF
>TRBV6-5|TRBJ2-2|NA|12|NA
TGTGCCAGCAGTTACTCCGCCGGGGAGCTGTTTTTT
CASSYSAGELFF
>TRBV5-6|TRBJ1-2|NA|16|TRBD1
TGTGCCAGCAGCCTGTACCGGGACAGGGAAGGGTATGGCTACACCTTC
CASSLYRDREGYGYTF
>TRBV15|TRBJ1-4|NA|15|NA
TGTGCCACCAGCAGTCCCTGGCAGGGGTATGAAAAACTGTTTTTT
CATSSPWQGYEKLFF
>TRBV7-2|TRBJ2-7|NA|14|TRBD1
TGTGCCAGCAGCCGGACAGGGGACCTCTACGAGCAGTACTTC
CASSRTGDLYEQYF
>TRBV9|TRBJ2-7|NA|12|NA
TGTGCCAGCAGCGTAGTCGCGGGCAAGCAGTACTTC
CASSVVAGKQYF
>TRBV11-2|TRBJ1-1|once|16|TRBD1
TGTGCCAGCAGCTTAGTAGGACAGGGGATGAACACTGAAGCTTTCTTT
CASSLVGQGMNTEAFF
>TRBV20-1|TRBJ2-3|once|11|NA
TGCAGTGCTCTCATGAGGGATACGCAGTATTTT
CSALMRDTQYF
>TRBV19|TRBJ2-2|once|16|NA
TGTGCCAGTACCCCACCCCAGGTGGCGAACACCGGGGAGCTGTTTTTT
CASTPPQVANTGELFF
>TRBV4-3|TRBJ2-7|NA|15|NA
TGCGCCAGCAGCCAAGAAATAGCGGCACCCTACGAGCAGTACTTC
CASSQEIAAPYEQYF
>TRBV5-1|TRBJ2-2|NA|16|TRBD1
TGCGCCAGCAGCTCACTCCTGGACAGGGGCGGCGGGGAGCTGTTTTTT
CASSSLLDRGGGELFF
>TRBV6-1|TRBJ2-2|NA|14|TRBD2
TGTGCCGGAGGACTAGCGCAAAACACCGGGGAGCTGTTTTTT
CAGGLAQNTGELFF
>TRBV5-6|TRBJ1-1|NA|13|NA
TGTGCCAGCAGCTTGAGGGGGGGCACTGAAGCTTTCTTT
CASSLRGGTEAFF
>TRBV9|TRBJ1-3|NA|15|TRBD1
TGTGCCAGCAGCGTAGAAACAGGGGCTGGAAACACCATATATTTT
CASSVETGAGNTIYF
>TRBV9|TRBJ2-3|NA|18|NA
TGTGCCAGCAGCGCCCGACCCCGACTAGAAGACAGTACAGATACGCAGTATTTT
CASSARPRLEDSTDTQYF
>TRBV6-5|TRBJ2-3|NA|15|TRBD2
TGTGCCAGCAGTAACGGACTAGCGGGCACAGATACGCAGTATTTT
CASSNGLAGTDTQYF
>TRBV7-3|TRBJ2-5|NA|13|NA
TGTGCCAGCAGCTTACTCCTCCAAGAGACCCAGTACTTC
CASSLLLQETQYF